This TCR beta chain was profiled in a study of regulatory T cells in long-lasting Graves disease. Study background: Antithyroid drug use was under 3 months in newly diagnosed Graves' patients.

Arm-PCR with iRepertoire HTBI primers amplified the CDR3 regions for these TCR beta libraries. Each CDR3 protein gets one entry after TCRdb re-called the multiplex PCR reads with MiXCR. The repertoire holds 400,000 to 500,000 distinct CDR3 sequences, 16% seen once, with roughly 10% in the top ten. Time point meaning: newly diagnosed GD, antithyroid drugs for less than 3 months. RNA extracted from PBMCs served as the sequencing template. The table lists this clonotype with a few counts. This sample also appeared in a second study, on T cells in Graves' hyperthyroidism and ophthalmopathy.

This TCR was recovered from a woman in her 30s with Graves disease. The source was peripheral blood mononuclear cells (PBMCs), collected at new diagnosis, from a patient treated with antithyroid drugs.

The CDR3 spells CASSPTTFAQETQYF. In DNA, the CDR3 is TGTGCCAGCAGCCCCACTACCTTCGCTCAAGAGACCCAGTACTTC. The chain employs TRBV7-2 and TRBJ2-5, with unresolved D. Trimming removed 5 bases at V and 2 bases at J, with 15 bases between. Germline CDR1 reads SGHTA; CDR2 reads FQGNSA. The CDR3 length is 15 residues. Drawing the rest from reference TRBV7-2 and TRBJ2-5, the complete variable domain is GAGVSQSPSNKVTEKGKDVELRCDPISGHTALYWYRQSLGQGLEFLIYFQGNSAPDKSGLPSDRFSAERTGGSVSTLTIQRTQQEDSAVYLCASSPTTFAQETQYFGPGTRLLVL.